This TCR beta chain appears in the sequencing data of a study of blood T cell repertoires in COVID-19. The germline V gene encodes CDR1 MNHEY and CDR2 SVGAGI. CDR3 length: 15 amino acids. V gave up 2 bases and J gave up 8 bases; unmatched junction bases: 7. The data were produced by immunoSEQ multiplex PCR, yet TCRdb's version contains in-frame clones alone and is incomplete. The sample carries over 110,000 clones, approximately 80% recorded once. Sequenced material: peripheral blood. The gene calls are TRBV6-5 and TRBJ1-2; 11 bases agree with TRBD1. This sequence originates from a human donor in a cohort sampled during active COVID-19. The CDR3 here is CASSYGQGANLGYTF. As DNA, the CDR3 is TGTGCCAGCAGTTACGGACAGGGGGCGAATCTCGGCTACACCTTC.